This TCR beta chain was identified in a study of graft-versus-host responses after intestinal transplantation. Clones were sequenced by immunoSEQ multiplex PCR, and TCRdb holds only the in-frame ones, with some missing. The sample includes about 80,000 clones, 80% to 95% seen only once; the top ten take approximately 0.73%. Regarding this clone: What it binds is unknown.

Study-wide findings and caveats: Recipient marrow held GvH clones, some first seen in ileum or blood. High graft-versus-host to host-versus-graft clonal ratios were seen in allografts of patients with graft-donor T cell macrochimerism.

The sample was PBMCs, taken 98 days after intestinal transplantation. This clonotype originated in a human patient who received an intestinal transplant, so some T cells may come from the graft donor.

Here the CDR3 DNA reads TGCAGTGCGACTTTCAGTGAGCAGTTCTTC. Translation: CSATFSEQFF. V and J are TRBV20-1 and TRBJ2-1; D is unclear. This CDR3 has 10 amino acids. V was cut by 6 bases and J by 9 bases, with 9 bases left in between. Germline V gene lookup returns CDR1 DFQATT and CDR2 SNEGSKA (reference sequence).